This TCR beta chain stems from a study of regulatory T cells in long-lasting Graves disease (dated by TCRdb to the early 2020s). Concerning the study at large: Persistent Graves' disease was defined as persistently positive TSH receptor autoantibodies together with antithyroid drug treatment for over 5 years. Peripheral blood TCR sequencing and RNA sequencing compared persistent Graves' disease patients with newly diagnosed Graves' disease patients. The study was conducted in China and was registered as a clinical trial. A total of around 35 samples underwent TCR sequencing, from some 13 patients with persistent Graves' disease and roughly 20 patients with newly diagnosed Graves' disease. On average, persistent Graves' disease patients in the clinical cohort had been on antithyroid drugs for around ten years. Broad study findings and their caveats: Patients with persistent disease shared more public clonotypes (fewer than 3,000) than newly diagnosed patients did (approximately 990). The authors noted that the small sample size was a limitation that may lower accuracy. Persistent Graves' disease patients showed lower TCR Shannon entropy and fewer highly expanded clones than newly diagnosed patients, suggesting clonal expansion. Sequencing and analysis were restricted to the TCR beta chain. The study examined only peripheral blood because the primary lesion, thyroid tissue, could not be accessed.

As regards this clonotype: It lacks a known antigen. No base-level quality is on record; no much larger clone is a single base apart.

The library was prepared using multiplex PCR. This sample was sequenced with an Illumina HiSeq 4000. To build TCR beta libraries, CDR3 regions were amplified by Arm-PCR using iRepertoire HTBI primers. PCR products were gel purified before sequencing. The source study handled its data this way. Gene usage analysis of CDR3 amino acid clonotypes relied on the 60 to 65 TRBV and around 14 TRBJ segments identified across samples. COPE and FqMerger were used to merge the filtered high-quality paired reads into contigs. BLAST was used to align contigs to IMGT TRBV, TRBD and TRBJ reference genes, with CDR3 defined following IMGT. Highly expanded clones were defined as clonotypes with a frequency above 0.1%. Shannon entropy was used to measure repertoire diversity, and the Gini coefficient was used to measure V-J evenness. A clonotype found in more than one individual was treated as public. The raw public data were reprocessed by TCRdb itself: fastp quality trimming at Q25, MiXCR clonotype calling, in-frame beta chains only. Each entry is one CDR3 protein sequence, shown with its most common DNA and genes. TCRdb's processing, not the authors' own work, is the source of the V and J calls. The sample contains almost 350,000 distinct CDR3 sequences, 15% to 20% of them found a single time. The ten biggest clones cover 25% to 35% of the sample.

The sample's time point, from its label and the paper: persistent/refractory GD, antithyroid drugs over 5 years with positive TRAb. For both TCR sequencing and RNA sequencing, RNA was extracted from PBMCs using TRIzol. Graves' disease was diagnosed according to American Thyroid Association guidelines. Recruitment of patients was carried out at an endocrinology department in Xi'an, China. Each patient gave approximately 8.8 milliliters of peripheral blood, collected in an EDTA anticoagulant tube. Ficoll Paque Plus density gradient separation was used to isolate PBMCs, and no additional T cell sorting was done. An Agilent 2100 Bioanalyzer and agarose gel were used to check RNA quality, while a NanoDrop 2000 measured RNA concentration. Sequences were derived from peripheral blood mononuclear cells (PBMCs), sampled when the disease was refractory, from a patient treated with antithyroid drugs. The TCR originated in a female donor with Graves disease.

DNA sequence: TGTGCCAGTAGTACCCGTTGGACGGGCGAGCAGTACTTC. Translation gives CASSTRWTGEQYF. The sequence links TRBV19 to TRBJ2-7; too little of a D gene remains to name it. The V and J ends are trimmed by 4 bases and 6 bases, leaving 13 bases between them. The germline V gene (reference sequence) gives CDR1 as LNHDA and CDR2 as SQIVND. Reading from cysteine to phenylalanine, the CDR3 counts 13 amino acids. Only the CDR3 portion is preserved as DNA: 39 bases, with reading frame beginning at the first base.